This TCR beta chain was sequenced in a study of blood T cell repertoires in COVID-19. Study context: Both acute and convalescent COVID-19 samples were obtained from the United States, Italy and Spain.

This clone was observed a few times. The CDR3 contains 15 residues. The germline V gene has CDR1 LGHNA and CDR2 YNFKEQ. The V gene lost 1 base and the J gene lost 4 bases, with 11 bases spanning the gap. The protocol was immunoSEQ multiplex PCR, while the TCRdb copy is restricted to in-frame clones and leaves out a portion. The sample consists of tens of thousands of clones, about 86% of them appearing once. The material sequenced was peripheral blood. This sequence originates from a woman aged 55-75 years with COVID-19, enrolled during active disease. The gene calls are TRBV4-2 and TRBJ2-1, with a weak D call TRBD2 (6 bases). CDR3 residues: CASSQGRGPYNEQFF. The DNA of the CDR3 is TGTGCCAGCAGCCAAGGGCGGGGTCCTTACAATGAGCAGTTCTTC.